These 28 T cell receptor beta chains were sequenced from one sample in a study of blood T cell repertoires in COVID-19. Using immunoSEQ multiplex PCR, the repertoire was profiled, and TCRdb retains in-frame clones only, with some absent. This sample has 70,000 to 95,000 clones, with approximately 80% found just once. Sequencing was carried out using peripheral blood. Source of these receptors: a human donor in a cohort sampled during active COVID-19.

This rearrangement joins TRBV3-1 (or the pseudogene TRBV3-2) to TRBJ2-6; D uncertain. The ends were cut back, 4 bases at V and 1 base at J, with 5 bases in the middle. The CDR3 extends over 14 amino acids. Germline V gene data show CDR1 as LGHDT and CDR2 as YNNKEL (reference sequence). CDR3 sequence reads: CASSPMSGANVLTF. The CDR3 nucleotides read TGTGCCAGCAGCCCTATGTCTGGGGCCAACGTCCTGACTTTC.

The CDR3 bases are TGTGCCAGCAGCCCGGGACAGGAGGTATGGGGCTACACCTTC. The encoded protein is CASSPGQEVWGYTF. This chain connects TRBV2 to TRBJ1-2; 8 bases map to TRBD1. This CDR3 is built from 14 residues. The germline V gene encodes CDR1 SNHLY and CDR2 FYNNEI. The ends lost 6 bases at V and 8 bases at J; junction bases unmatched: 11.

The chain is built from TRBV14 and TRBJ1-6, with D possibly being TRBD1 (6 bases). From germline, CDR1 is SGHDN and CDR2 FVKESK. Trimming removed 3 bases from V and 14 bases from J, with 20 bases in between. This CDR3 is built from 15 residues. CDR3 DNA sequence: TGTGCCAGCAGCCAGGCCACGGGACACCTGGAAGCCCTCCACTTT. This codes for CASSQATGHLEALHF.

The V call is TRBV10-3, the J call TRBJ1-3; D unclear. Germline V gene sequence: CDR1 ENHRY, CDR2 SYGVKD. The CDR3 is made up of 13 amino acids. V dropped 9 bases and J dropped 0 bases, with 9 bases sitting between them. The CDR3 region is CAMGEGSGNTIYF. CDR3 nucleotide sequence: TGTGCCATGGGCGAGGGCTCTGGAAACACCATATATTTT.

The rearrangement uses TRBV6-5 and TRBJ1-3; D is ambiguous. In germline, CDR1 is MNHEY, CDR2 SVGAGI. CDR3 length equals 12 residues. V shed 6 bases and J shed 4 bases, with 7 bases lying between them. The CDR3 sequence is CASRDFGNTIYF. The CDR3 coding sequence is TGTGCCAGCAGGGACTTCGGAAACACCATATATTTT.

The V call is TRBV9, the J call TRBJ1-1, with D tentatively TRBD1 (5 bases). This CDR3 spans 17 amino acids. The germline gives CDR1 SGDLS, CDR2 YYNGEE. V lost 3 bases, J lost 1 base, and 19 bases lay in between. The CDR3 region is CASSEPAGGGRNTEAFF. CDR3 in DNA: TGTGCCAGCAGCGAGCCCGCCGGGGGGGGAAGGAACACTGAAGCTTTCTTT.

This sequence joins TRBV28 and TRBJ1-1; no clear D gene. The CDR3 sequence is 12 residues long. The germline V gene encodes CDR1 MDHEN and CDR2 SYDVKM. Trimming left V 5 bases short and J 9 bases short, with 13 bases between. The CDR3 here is CASSLALSKAFF. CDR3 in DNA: TGTGCCAGCAGTCTAGCACTAAGCAAAGCTTTCTTT.

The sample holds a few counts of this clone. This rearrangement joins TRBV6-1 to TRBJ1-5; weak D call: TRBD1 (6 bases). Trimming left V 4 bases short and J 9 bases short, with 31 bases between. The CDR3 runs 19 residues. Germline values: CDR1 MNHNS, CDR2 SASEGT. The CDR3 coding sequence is TGTGCCAGCAGTGCCAGGGGTCTGGCCTCGCGGGGGAATGAGCGGCCCCAGCATTTT. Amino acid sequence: CASSARGLASRGNERPQHF.

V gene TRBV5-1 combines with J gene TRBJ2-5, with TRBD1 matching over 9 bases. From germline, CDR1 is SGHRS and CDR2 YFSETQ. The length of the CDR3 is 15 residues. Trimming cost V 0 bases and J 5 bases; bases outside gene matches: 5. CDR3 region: CASSLGTGVYETQYF. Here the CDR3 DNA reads TGCGCCAGCAGCTTGGGGACAGGGGTCTATGAGACCCAGTACTTC.

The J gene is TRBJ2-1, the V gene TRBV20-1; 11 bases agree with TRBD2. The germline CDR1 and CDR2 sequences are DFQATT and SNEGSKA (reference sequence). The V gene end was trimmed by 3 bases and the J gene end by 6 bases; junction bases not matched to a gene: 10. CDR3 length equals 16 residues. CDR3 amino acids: CSASLRTSGYLNEQFF. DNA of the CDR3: TGCAGTGCTAGTCTTCGGACTAGCGGGTACCTCAATGAGCAGTTCTTC.

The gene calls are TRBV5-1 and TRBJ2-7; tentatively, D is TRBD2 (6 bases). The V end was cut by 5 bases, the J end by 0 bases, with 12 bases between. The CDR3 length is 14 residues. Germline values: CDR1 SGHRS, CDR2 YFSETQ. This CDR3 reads CASSWDGSSYEQYF. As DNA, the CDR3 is TGCGCCAGCAGTTGGGACGGGAGCTCCTACGAGCAGTACTTC.

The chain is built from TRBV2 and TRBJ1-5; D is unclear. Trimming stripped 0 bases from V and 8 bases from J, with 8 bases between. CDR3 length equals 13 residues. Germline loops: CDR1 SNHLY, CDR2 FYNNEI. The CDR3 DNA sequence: TGTGCCAGCAGTGAAGCTCGACGGGAGCCCCAGCATTTT. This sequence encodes CASSEARREPQHF.

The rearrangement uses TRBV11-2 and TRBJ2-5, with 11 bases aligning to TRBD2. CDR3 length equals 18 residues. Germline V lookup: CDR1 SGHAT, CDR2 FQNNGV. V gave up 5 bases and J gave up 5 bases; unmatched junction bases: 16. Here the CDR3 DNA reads TGTGCCAGCAGCCCCGGGTATCTAGCGGGGGGCCCCTTGGAGACCCAGTACTTC. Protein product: CASSPGYLAGGPLETQYF.

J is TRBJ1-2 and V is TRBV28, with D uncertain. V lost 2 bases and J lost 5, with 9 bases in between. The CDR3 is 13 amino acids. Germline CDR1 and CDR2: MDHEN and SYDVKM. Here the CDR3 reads CASSLKQYYGYTF. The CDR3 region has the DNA TGTGCCAGCAGTTTAAAACAGTATTATGGCTACACCTTC.

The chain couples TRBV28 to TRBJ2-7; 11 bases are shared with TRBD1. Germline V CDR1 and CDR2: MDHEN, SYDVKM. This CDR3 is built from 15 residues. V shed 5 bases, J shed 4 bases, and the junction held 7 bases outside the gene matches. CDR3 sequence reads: CASSHGQGARYEQYF. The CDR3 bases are TGTGCCAGCAGTCACGGACAGGGGGCTAGGTACGAGCAGTACTTC.

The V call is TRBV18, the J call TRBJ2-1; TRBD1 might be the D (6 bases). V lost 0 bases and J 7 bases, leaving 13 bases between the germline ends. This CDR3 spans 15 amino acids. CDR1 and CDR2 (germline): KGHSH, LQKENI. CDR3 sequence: CASSPPKGRGNEQFF. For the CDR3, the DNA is TGTGCCAGCTCACCACCGAAGGGCAGGGGAAATGAGCAGTTCTTC.

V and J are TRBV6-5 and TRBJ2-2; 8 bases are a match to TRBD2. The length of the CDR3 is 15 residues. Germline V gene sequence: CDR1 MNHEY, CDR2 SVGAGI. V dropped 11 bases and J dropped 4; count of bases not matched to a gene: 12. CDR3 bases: TGTGCCGCTTCTTCCGGGACTAGACTCACCGGGGAGCTGTTTTTT. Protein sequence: CAASSGTRLTGELFF.

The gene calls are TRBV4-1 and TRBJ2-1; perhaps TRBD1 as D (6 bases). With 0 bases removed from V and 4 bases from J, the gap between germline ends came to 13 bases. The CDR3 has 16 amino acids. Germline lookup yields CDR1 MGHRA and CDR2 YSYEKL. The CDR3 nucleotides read TGCGCCAGCAGCCAAGACGTCAGGGGTACATACAATGAGCAGTTCTTC. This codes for CASSQDVRGTYNEQFF.

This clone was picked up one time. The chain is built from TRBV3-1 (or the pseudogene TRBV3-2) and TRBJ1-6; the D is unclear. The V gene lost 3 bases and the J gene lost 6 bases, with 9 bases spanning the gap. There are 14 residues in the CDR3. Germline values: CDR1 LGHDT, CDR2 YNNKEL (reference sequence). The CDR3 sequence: CASSHGDSNSPLHF. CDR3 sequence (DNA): TGTGCCAGCAGCCACGGGGATTCTAATTCACCCCTCCACTTT.

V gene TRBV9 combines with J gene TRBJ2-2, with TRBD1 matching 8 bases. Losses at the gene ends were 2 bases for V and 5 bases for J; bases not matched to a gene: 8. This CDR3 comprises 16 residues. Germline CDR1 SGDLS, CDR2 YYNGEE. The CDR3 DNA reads TGTGCCAGCAGCGTTGGTAGGACAGGGCCAACCGGGGAGCTGTTTTTT. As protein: CASSVGRTGPTGELFF.

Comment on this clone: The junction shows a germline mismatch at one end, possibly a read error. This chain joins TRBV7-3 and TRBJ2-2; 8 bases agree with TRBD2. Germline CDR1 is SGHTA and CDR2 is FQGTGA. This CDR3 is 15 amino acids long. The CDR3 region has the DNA TGTGCCAGCAGCTATGCGGGAGGAAGGGGCGGGCAGCTGTTTTTT. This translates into CASSYAGGRGGQLFF.

Here the CDR3 DNA reads TGTGCCACCAGCAGAGGGACAGGGGCTGGAAACACCATATATTTT. Translated, it gives CATSRGTGAGNTIYF. The chain links TRBV15 to TRBJ1-3; TRBD1 matches at 9 bases. V gave up 1 base and J gave up 2 bases; unmatched junction bases: 0. In germline, CDR1 is LNHNV, CDR2 YYDKDF (reference sequence). CDR3 length: 15 residues.

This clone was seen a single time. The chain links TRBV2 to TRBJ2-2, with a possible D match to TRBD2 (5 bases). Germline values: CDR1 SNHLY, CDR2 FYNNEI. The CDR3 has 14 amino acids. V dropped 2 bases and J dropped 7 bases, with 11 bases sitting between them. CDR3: CASSENWSGGELFF. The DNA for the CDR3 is TGTGCCAGCAGTGAAAATTGGAGCGGCGGGGAGCTGTTTTTT.

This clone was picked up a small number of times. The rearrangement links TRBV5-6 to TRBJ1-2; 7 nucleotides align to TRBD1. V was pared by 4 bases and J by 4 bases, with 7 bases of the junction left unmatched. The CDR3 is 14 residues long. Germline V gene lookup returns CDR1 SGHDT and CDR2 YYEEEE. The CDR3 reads CASSSGQAGYGYTF. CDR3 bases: TGTGCCAGCAGCAGCGGACAGGCAGGCTATGGCTACACCTTC.

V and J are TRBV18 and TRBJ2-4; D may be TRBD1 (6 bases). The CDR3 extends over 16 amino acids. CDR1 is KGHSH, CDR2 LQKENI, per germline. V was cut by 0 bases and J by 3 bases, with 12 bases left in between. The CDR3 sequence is CASSPPIQGGKNIQYF. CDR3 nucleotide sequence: TGTGCCAGCTCACCACCTATACAAGGGGGCAAAAACATTCAGTACTTC. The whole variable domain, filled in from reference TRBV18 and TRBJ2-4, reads NAGVMQNPRHLVRRRGQEARLRCSPMKGHSHVYWYRQLPEEGLKFMVYLQKENIIDESGMPKERFSAEFPKEGPSILRIQQVVRGDSAAYFCASSPPIQGGKNIQYFGAGTRLSVL.

The CDR3 spells CASSVTSHNEQFF. The CDR3 nucleotides are TGTGCCAGCAGCGTGACTAGCCACAATGAGCAGTTCTTC. This rearrangement joins TRBV14 to TRBJ2-1, with 7 bases identical to TRBD2. V was pared by 5 bases and J by 5 bases, with 3 bases of the junction left unmatched. The CDR3 runs 13 residues. Per the germline V gene, CDR1 is SGHDN and CDR2 is FVKESK.

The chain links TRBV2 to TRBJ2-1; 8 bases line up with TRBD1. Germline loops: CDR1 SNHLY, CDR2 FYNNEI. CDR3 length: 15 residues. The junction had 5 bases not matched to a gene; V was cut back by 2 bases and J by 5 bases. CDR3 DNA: TGTGCCAGCAGTGAACAGGGGGCGGACAACAATGAGCAGTTCTTC. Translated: CASSEQGADNNEQFF.

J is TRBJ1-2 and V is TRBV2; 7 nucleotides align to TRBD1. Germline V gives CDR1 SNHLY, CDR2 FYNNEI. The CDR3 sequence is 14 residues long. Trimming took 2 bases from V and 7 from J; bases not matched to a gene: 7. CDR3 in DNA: TGTGCCAGCAGTGAATCAGGGGGGATCGGTGGCTACACCTTC. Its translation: CASSESGGIGGYTF.